This TCR beta chain was captured by sequencing in a study of T cell responses to AZD1222 COVID-19 vaccine. Study-wide results and caveats: Spike-specific TCR breadth and depth both grew after two AZD1222 doses. Spike was spanned by vaccine-associated CD4 TCRs, which were dominant at 160-218 and 743-854. Regions left unmutated in variants are reportedly the target of nearly half of spike-specific TCRs. Most donors were white British, females outnumbered males, and clonal diversity was possibly underestimated.

This table comes from immunoSEQ multiplex PCR, and its TCRdb copy is limited to in-frame clones, with some not included. The table records about 120,000 clones, over 85% of them present only once. V was pared by 4 bases and J by 1 base, with 14 bases between. The germline V gene has CDR1 SGHRS and CDR2 YFSETQ. This CDR3 spans 16 amino acids. The table lists this clone with a few counts. Its target is not known. This specimen was peripheral blood, taken on day 0 of AZD1222 vaccination. This sequence joins TRBV5-1 and TRBJ2-2; D may be TRBD1 (7 bases). This sequence originates from an adult in good health. The CDR3 loop is CASSPRQGGNTGELFF. DNA for the CDR3: TGCGCCAGCAGCCCCCGACAGGGAGGGAACACCGGGGAGCTGTTTTTT.